Listed below are T cell receptor beta chains from one sample, sequenced in a study of cytomegalovirus exposure and HLA in healthy donors. Here immunoSEQ multiplex PCR was the method, and the copy in TCRdb shows in-frame clones only, minus some. Of about 250,000 clones listed, roughly 90% are singletons. The material sequenced was PBMCs. The source is a man between 18 and 35 years old in good health and CMV-seropositive. Both conserved end residues are part of each CDR3. D genes are given only for firm matches. Clone size, where shown, is once, few, many, or a class for clones that have expanded.

V gene: TRBV13; clone size: .; D gene: TRBD1; J gene: TRBJ2-7; CDR3 DNA: TGTGCCAGCAGCTGGGACAGGGGCGAGCAGTACTTC; CDR3 protein: CASSWDRGEQYF
V gene: TRBV5-1; clone size: few; D gene: .; J gene: TRBJ1-3; CDR3 DNA: TGCGCCAGCAGCTTAGACGGGAGCTCTGGAAACACCATATATTTT; CDR3 protein: CASSLDGSSGNTIYF
V gene: TRBV28; clone size: .; D gene: .; J gene: TRBJ1-5; CDR3 DNA: TGTGCCAGCAGTGATTGGGGTAGGGGCGGCAATCAGCCCCAGCATTTT; CDR3 protein: CASSDWGRGGNQPQHF
V gene: TRBV5-1; clone size: .; D gene: .; J gene: TRBJ1-1; CDR3 DNA: TGCGCCAGCAGCTTGTATGGGATTTCTGAAGCTTTCTTT; CDR3 protein: CASSLYGISEAFF
V gene: TRBV6-1; clone size: .; D gene: .; J gene: TRBJ2-7; CDR3 DNA: TGTGCCAGCAGGGGTCGGACCCCCTACGAGCAGTACTTC; CDR3 protein: CASRGRTPYEQYF
V gene: TRBV27; clone size: .; D gene: .; J gene: TRBJ2-5; CDR3 DNA: TGTGCCAGCAGCCCCTGGCGCACTCAAGAGACCCAGTACTTC; CDR3 protein: CASSPWRTQETQYF
V gene: TRBV27; clone size: .; D gene: .; J gene: TRBJ1-1; CDR3 DNA: TGTGCCAGCGGCCTGCCTGACAAGAACACTGAAGCTTTCTTT; CDR3 protein: CASGLPDKNTEAFF
V gene: TRBV18; clone size: .; D gene: .; J gene: TRBJ1-1; CDR3 DNA: TGTGCCAGCTCACCCCTCCCTGGGGGCACTGAAGCTTTCTTT; CDR3 protein: CASSPLPGGTEAFF
V gene: TRBV7-9; clone size: few; D gene: .; J gene: TRBJ1-1; CDR3 DNA: TGTGCCAGCAGCTTAGCAACGGCAGCCGAAGCTTTCTTT; CDR3 protein: CASSLATAAEAFF
V gene: TRBV30; clone size: .; D gene: .; J gene: TRBJ1-1; CDR3 DNA: TGTGCCTGGAGTGGCTCTGCGACAGGAGGATCCCACACTGAAGCTTTCTTT; CDR3 protein: CAWSGSATGGSHTEAFF
V gene: TRBV29-1; clone size: .; D gene: .; J gene: TRBJ2-1; CDR3 DNA: TGCAGCGCGGTAACATTTACCTACAATGAGCAGTTCTTC; CDR3 protein: CSAVTFTYNEQFF
V gene: TRBV7-9; clone size: .; D gene: .; J gene: TRBJ1-1; CDR3 DNA: TGTGCCAGCAGCTTAATCGGTGGCACTGAAGCTTTCTTT; CDR3 protein: CASSLIGGTEAFF
V gene: TRBV30; clone size: .; D gene: TRBD1; J gene: TRBJ2-1; CDR3 DNA: TGTGCCTGGAGTTCCGGGACAGGGGCCAATGAGCAGTTCTTC; CDR3 protein: CAWSSGTGANEQFF
V gene: TRBV7-3; clone size: .; D gene: TRBD2; J gene: TRBJ2-5; CDR3 DNA: TGTGCCAGCAGCGCCAGCGGGGTGGAGACCCAGTACTTC; CDR3 protein: CASSASGVETQYF
V gene: TRBV6-6; clone size: .; D gene: .; J gene: TRBJ2-1; CDR3 DNA: TGTGCCAGCAGGCCAGAGGTTGGGGGGTTGGCTAATGAGCAGTTCTTC; CDR3 protein: CASRPEVGGLANEQFF
V gene: TRBV18; clone size: many; D gene: TRBD1; J gene: TRBJ2-7; CDR3 DNA: TGTGCCAGCCACCGGGACAGTGCCTACGAGCAGTACTTC; CDR3 protein: CASHRDSAYEQYF
V gene: TRBV5-5; clone size: .; D gene: .; J gene: TRBJ1-1; CDR3 DNA: TGTGCCAGCAGCTTTGGCGGGCTAGGGACTGAAGCTTTCTTT; CDR3 protein: CASSFGGLGTEAFF
V gene: TRBV7-7; clone size: .; D gene: TRBD2; J gene: TRBJ2-3; CDR3 DNA: TGTGCCAGCAGCCCGATAGCGGGAGGGCCAGGGGATACGCAGTATTTT; CDR3 protein: CASSPIAGGPGDTQYF
V gene: TRBV4-2; clone size: .; D gene: TRBD1; J gene: TRBJ1-2; CDR3 DNA: TGTGCCAGCAGCCAAGATTTGCGGGCAGGGGGCGACGACTACACCTTC; CDR3 protein: CASSQDLRAGGDDYTF
V gene: TRBV9; clone size: .; D gene: TRBD2; J gene: TRBJ2-3; CDR3 DNA: TGTGCCAGCAGCGTAAGCGGGACCGTAGATACGCAGTATTTT; CDR3 protein: CASSVSGTVDTQYF
V gene: TRBV6-5; clone size: .; D gene: .; J gene: TRBJ2-2; CDR3 DNA: TGTGCCAGCAGTTACTCGGACCTGAACACCGGGGAGCTGTTTTTT; CDR3 protein: CASSYSDLNTGELFF
V gene: TRBV18; clone size: .; D gene: TRBD2; J gene: TRBJ2-7; CDR3 DNA: TGTGCCAGCTCACCTCGGACTAGCGGGAGGAGGTACGAGCAGTACTTC; CDR3 protein: CASSPRTSGRRYEQYF
V gene: TRBV5-6; clone size: .; D gene: .; J gene: TRBJ2-7; CDR3 DNA: TGTGCCAGCAGCTTTTTTGGCACGACCGGAGGGGAGCAGTACTTC; CDR3 protein: CASSFFGTTGGEQYF
V gene: TRBV4-1; clone size: .; D gene: .; J gene: TRBJ2-5; CDR3 DNA: TGCGCCAGCAGCCAACAGGTGATGGAGACCCAGTACTTC; CDR3 protein: CASSQQVMETQYF
V gene: TRBV18; clone size: .; D gene: TRBD1; J gene: TRBJ1-2; CDR3 DNA: TGTGCCAGCTCACCCATCCGGACAGGGACGCATGGCTACACCTTC; CDR3 protein: CASSPIRTGTHGYTF
V gene: TRBV4-3; clone size: .; D gene: .; J gene: TRBJ2-7; CDR3 DNA: TGCGCCAGCAGCCTGACAACGGGAAGCTCCTACGAGCAGTACTTC; CDR3 protein: CASSLTTGSSYEQYF
V gene: TRBV6-6; clone size: .; D gene: .; J gene: TRBJ1-5; CDR3 DNA: TGTGCCAGCAGTACGGCACAGAGAGATAGCAATCAGCCCCAGCATTTT; CDR3 protein: CASSTAQRDSNQPQHF
V gene: TRBV4-2; clone size: .; D gene: .; J gene: TRBJ1-1; CDR3 DNA: TGTGCCAGCAGCCAAGGGACAAATAACGCTGAAGCTTTCTTT; CDR3 protein: CASSQGTNNAEAFF
V gene: TRBV5-6; clone size: .; D gene: .; J gene: TRBJ2-7; CDR3 DNA: TGTGCCAGCAGCCCGACAGGCGCGAACGAGCAGTACTTC; CDR3 protein: CASSPTGANEQYF
V gene: TRBV5-1; clone size: .; D gene: .; J gene: TRBJ1-1; CDR3 DNA: TGCGCCAGCAGCCACGAAGGGGGGGCTTTCTTT; CDR3 protein: CASSHEGGAFF
V gene: TRBV7-9; clone size: .; D gene: TRBD1; J gene: TRBJ2-7; CDR3 DNA: TGTGCCAGCAGCCGTGGAGTACAGGGGACCGACGAGCAGTACTTC; CDR3 protein: CASSRGVQGTDEQYF
V gene: TRBV11-2; clone size: .; D gene: TRBD1; J gene: TRBJ1-2; CDR3 DNA: TGTGCCAGCAGCTTCGGGACAGGGGGCACCTATGGCTACACCTTC; CDR3 protein: CASSFGTGGTYGYTF
V gene: TRBV10-3; clone size: .; D gene: .; J gene: TRBJ1-5; CDR3 DNA: TGTGCCATCAGTGACAGTCGTAATCAGCCCCAGCATTTT; CDR3 protein: CAISDSRNQPQHF
V gene: TRBV27; clone size: .; D gene: .; J gene: TRBJ2-2; CDR3 DNA: TGTGCCAGCAGCAAATGGGGGAGGAGCACCGGGGAGCTGTTTTTT; CDR3 protein: CASSKWGRSTGELFF
V gene: TRBV6-5; clone size: .; D gene: .; J gene: TRBJ1-5; CDR3 DNA: TGTGCCAGCAGTTACTCGGAAAATAGCAATCAGCCCCAGCATTTT; CDR3 protein: CASSYSENSNQPQHF
V gene: TRBV9; clone size: .; D gene: TRBD1; J gene: TRBJ2-1; CDR3 DNA: TGTGCCAGCAGCTTAAGAAGTACAGGGGCCCCCCCGGTCTTC; CDR3 protein: CASSLRSTGAPPVF
V gene: TRBV13; clone size: .; D gene: TRBD1; J gene: TRBJ1-1; CDR3 DNA: TGTGCCAGCCGAACCGGGACAGGGGGCACTGAAGCTTTCTTT; CDR3 protein: CASRTGTGGTEAFF
V gene: TRBV5-6; clone size: .; D gene: .; J gene: TRBJ2-7; CDR3 DNA: TGTGCCAGCAGCTTGCTTTACAGCTCCTACGAGCAGTACTTC; CDR3 protein: CASSLLYSSYEQYF
V gene: TRBV4-1; clone size: .; D gene: TRBD1; J gene: TRBJ2-2; CDR3 DNA: TGCGCCAGCAGCCAAGCTCCGTTGAGGGCAGGGGGCGAGGGTTGGTCCGGGGAGCTGTTTTTT; CDR3 protein: CASSQAPLRAGGEGWSGELFF
V gene: TRBV19; clone size: .; D gene: TRBD1; J gene: TRBJ1-2; CDR3 DNA: TGTGCCAGTAGTATCCGAGGACAGGGGGCTCGCTACACCTTC; CDR3 protein: CASSIRGQGARYTF
V gene: TRBV30; clone size: .; D gene: .; J gene: TRBJ1-1; CDR3 DNA: TGTGCCTGGATCCCCCTGGTGAACACTGAAGCTTTCTTT; CDR3 protein: CAWIPLVNTEAFF